This T cell receptor beta chain was identified during a study of T cell changes during pregnancy in multiple sclerosis. Germline loops: CDR1 LGHNA, CDR2 YSLEER. The CDR3 loop spans 17 amino acids. Between the trimmed V and J ends, which lost 0 bases and 0 bases, there was a span of 12 bases. Sequenced by immunoSEQ multiplex PCR; TCRdb stores in-frame clones only, minus some. Of 100,000 or so clones in the sample, roughly 92% were seen once. This clone was counted once. The sequencing here drew on peripheral blood, taken after pregnancy. This TCR was sampled from a female donor with multiple sclerosis, enrolled in a pregnancy study. The chain links TRBV4-3 to TRBJ2-1; D is unresolved. The CDR3 spells CASSQDNSFYSYNEQFF. CDR3 in DNA: TGCGCCAGCAGCCAAGATAACAGCTTCTACTCCTACAATGAGCAGTTCTTC.